Below, 6 T cell receptor beta chains from the same sample are listed, as sequenced in a study of blood T cells in healthy people across ages. Alongside a J-beta primer mix, a sample-barcoded 5' primer served in a second PCR lasting about 7 to 12 cycles. TCRdb called the 5' RACE reads again in MiXCR, with one record for every CDR3 protein. Of about 1.6 million distinct CDR3 sequences listed, about 32% are singletons. The sample was blood. The source is a woman aged 25 to 39 in good health.

This chain connects TRBV7-6 to TRBJ2-1; 11 positions agree with TRBD2. This CDR3 spans 15 amino acids. The V and J ends lost 1 base and 8 bases, in that order; junction bases with no gene match: 4. From germline, CDR1 is SGHVS and CDR2 FNYEAQ. The DNA of the CDR3 is TGTGCCAGCAGCTTAGGACTAGCGGGGTCCGATGAGCAGTTCTTC. This translates into CASSLGLAGSDEQFF.

This chain uses TRBV12-3 or TRBV12-4 with TRBJ1-1; D is ambiguous. V was shortened by 6 bases and J by 7 bases, with 12 bases between the two germline ends. This CDR3 has 12 residues. CDR3 amino acids: CASSLTWVEAFF. Written as DNA, the CDR3 is TGTGCCAGCAGCCTGACATGGGTTGAAGCTTTCTTT.

A single count supports this clonotype. V gene TRBV4-1 combines with J gene TRBJ1-2; 10 nucleotides line up with TRBD1. The junction had 11 bases not matched to a gene; V was cut back by 6 bases and J by 7 bases. The CDR3 length is 15 residues. Germline V gene sequence: CDR1 MGHRA, CDR2 YSYEKL. The CDR3 spells CASRPPGQGTGGYTF. CDR3 nucleotides: TGCGCCAGCAGGCCACCGGGACAGGGGACCGGTGGCTACACCTTC.

CDR3 in amino acids: CATSRSSTLATDTQYF. CDR3 nucleotide sequence: TGTGCCACCAGCAGATCCTCGACATTAGCCACAGATACGCAGTATTTT. The chain carries TRBV15 and TRBJ2-3; unclear D gene. There are 16 residues in the CDR3. Germline V CDR1 and CDR2: LNHNV, YYDKDF (reference sequence). The V and J ends lost 2 bases and 2 bases respectively, with 14 bases between them.

In its sample, this clonotype was seen a few times. This chain connects TRBV4-1 to TRBJ2-1; D ambiguous. V was shortened by 4 bases and J by 6 bases, with 16 bases between the two germline ends. The CDR3 totals 15 residues. Germline V gene lookup returns CDR1 MGHRA and CDR2 YSYEKL. The CDR3 DNA sequence: TGCGCCAGCAGCCTCATCCTGACGGTATTCAATGAGCAGTTCTTC. It translates to CASSLILTVFNEQFF.

The rearrangement links TRBV3-1 to TRBJ2-7; D ambiguous. V gave up 0 bases and J gave up 12 bases, with 18 bases separating them. The CDR3 spans 14 residues. Per germline, CDR1 LGHDT and CDR2 YNNKEL (reference sequence). CDR3 protein: CASSQDVRTVNLYF. CDR3 nucleotides: TGTGCCAGCAGCCAAGACGTCCGGACCGTAAACCTGTACTTC.